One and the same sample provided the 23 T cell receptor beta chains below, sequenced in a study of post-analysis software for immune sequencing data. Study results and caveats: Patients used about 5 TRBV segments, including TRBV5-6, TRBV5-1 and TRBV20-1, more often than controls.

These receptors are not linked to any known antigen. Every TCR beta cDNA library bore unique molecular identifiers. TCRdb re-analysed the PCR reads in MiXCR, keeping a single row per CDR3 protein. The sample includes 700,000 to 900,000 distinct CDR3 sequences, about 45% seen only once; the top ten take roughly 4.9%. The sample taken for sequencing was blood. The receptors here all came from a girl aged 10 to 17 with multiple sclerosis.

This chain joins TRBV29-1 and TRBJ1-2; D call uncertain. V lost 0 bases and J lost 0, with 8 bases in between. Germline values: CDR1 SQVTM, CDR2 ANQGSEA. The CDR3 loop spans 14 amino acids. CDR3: CSVEDGLTNYGYTF. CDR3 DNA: TGCAGCGTTGAAGACGGATTAACTAACTATGGCTACACCTTC.

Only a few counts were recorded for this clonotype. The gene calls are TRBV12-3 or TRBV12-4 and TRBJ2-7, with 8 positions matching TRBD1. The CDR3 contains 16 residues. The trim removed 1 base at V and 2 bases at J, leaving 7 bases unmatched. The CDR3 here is CASSLGGQGRAYEQYF. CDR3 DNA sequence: TGTGCCAGCAGTTTAGGCGGACAGGGTCGGGCCTACGAGCAGTACTTC.

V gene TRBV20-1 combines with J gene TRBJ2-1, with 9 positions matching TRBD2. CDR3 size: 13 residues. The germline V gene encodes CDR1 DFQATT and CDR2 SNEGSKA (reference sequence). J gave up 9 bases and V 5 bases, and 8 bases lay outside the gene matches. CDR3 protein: CSARSGRASEQFF. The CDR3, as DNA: TGCAGTGCTCGTAGCGGGAGAGCGAGTGAGCAGTTCTTC.

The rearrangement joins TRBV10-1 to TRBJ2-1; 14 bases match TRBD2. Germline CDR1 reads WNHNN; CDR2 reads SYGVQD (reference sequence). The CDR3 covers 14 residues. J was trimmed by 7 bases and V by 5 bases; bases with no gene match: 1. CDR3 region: CASSRLAGGNEQFF. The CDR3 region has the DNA TGCGCCAGCAGTAGACTAGCGGGAGGGAATGAGCAGTTCTTC.

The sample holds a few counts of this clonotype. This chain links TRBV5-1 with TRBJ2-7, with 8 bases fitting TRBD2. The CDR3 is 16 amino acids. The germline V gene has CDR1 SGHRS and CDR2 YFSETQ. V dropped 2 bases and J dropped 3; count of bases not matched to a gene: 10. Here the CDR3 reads CASSLISGGRSYEQYF. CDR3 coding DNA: TGCGCCAGCAGCTTAATTTCGGGCGGGAGGAGCTACGAGCAGTACTTC.

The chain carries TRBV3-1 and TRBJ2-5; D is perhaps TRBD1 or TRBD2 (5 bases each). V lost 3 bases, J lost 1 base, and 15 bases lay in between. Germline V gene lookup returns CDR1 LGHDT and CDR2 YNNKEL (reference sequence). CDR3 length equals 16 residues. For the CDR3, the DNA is TGTGCCAGCAGCCAGGCGCCCGGGACCAGCCAAGAGACCCAGTACTTC. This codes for CASSQAPGTSQETQYF.

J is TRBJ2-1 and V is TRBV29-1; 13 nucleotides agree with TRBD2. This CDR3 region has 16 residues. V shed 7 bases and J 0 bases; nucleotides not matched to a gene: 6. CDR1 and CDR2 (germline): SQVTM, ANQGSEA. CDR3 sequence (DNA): TGCAGCGGGGGGCGGACTAGCGGGAGCTCCTACAATGAGCAGTTCTTC. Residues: CSGGRTSGSSYNEQFF.

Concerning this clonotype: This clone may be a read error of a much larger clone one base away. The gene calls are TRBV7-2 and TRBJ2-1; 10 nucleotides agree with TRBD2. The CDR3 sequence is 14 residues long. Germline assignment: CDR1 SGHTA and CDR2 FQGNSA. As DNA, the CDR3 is TGTGCCAGCAGATTAGGACTAGCGGACAATGAGCAGTTCTTC. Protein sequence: CASRLGLADNEQFF.

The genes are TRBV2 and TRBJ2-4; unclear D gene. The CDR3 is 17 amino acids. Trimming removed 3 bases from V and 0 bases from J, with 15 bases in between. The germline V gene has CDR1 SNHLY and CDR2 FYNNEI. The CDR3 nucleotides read TGTGCCAGCAGTGATTTTCGGGCGGCTTTAGCCAAAAACATTCAGTACTTC. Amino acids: CASSDFRAALAKNIQYF.

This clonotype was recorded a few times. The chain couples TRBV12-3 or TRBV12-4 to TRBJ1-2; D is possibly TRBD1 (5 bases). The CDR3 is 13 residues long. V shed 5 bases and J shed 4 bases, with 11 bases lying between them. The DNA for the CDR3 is TGTGCCAGCAGTCCGACAGTATCCTATGGCTACACCTTC. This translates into CASSPTVSYGYTF.

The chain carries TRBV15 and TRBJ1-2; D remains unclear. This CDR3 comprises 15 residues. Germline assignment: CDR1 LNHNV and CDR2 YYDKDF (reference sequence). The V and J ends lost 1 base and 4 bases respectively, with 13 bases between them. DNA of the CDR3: TGTGCCACCAGCAGAGCTTTTTCAGGAAGCTATGGCTACACCTTC. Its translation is CATSRAFSGSYGYTF.

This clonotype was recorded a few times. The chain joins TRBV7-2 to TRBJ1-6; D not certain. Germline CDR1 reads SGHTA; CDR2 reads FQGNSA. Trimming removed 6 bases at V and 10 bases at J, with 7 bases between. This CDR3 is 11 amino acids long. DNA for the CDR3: TGTGCCAGCAGTCCTGGGTCACCCCTCCACTTT. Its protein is CASSPGSPLHF.

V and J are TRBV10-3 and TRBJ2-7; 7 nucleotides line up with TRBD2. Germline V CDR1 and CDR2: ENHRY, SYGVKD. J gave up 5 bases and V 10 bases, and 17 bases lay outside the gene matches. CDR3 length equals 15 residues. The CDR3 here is CATTVALAGANEQYF. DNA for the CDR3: TGTGCCACGACTGTGGCTTTGGCGGGAGCGAACGAGCAGTACTTC.

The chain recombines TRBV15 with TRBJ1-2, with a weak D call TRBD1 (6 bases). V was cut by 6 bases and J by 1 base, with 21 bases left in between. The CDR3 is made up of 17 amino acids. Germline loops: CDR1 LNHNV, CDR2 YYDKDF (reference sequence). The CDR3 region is CATSIKDSALFNYGYTF. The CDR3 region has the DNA TGTGCCACCAGTATCAAGGACAGCGCTCTGTTTAACTATGGCTACACCTTC.

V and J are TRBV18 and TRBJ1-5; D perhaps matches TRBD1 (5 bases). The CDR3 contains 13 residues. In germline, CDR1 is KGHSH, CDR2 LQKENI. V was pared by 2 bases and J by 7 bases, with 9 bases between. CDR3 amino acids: CASSPEGKQPQHF. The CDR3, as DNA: TGTGCCAGCTCACCAGAGGGGAAGCAGCCCCAGCATTTT.

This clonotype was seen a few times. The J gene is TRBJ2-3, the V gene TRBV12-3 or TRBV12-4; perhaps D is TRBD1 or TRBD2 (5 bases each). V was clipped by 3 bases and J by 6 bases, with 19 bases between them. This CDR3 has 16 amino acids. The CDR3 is CASSFGTGDVWDTQYF. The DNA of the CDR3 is TGTGCCAGCAGTTTCGGGACCGGGGATGTGTGGGATACGCAGTATTTT.

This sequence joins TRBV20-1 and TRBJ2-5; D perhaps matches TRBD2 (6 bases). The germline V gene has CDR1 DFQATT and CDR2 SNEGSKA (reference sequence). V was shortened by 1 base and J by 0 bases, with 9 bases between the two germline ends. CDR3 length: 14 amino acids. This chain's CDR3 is CSARGPGDQETQYF. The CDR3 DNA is TGCAGTGCTAGAGGGCCGGGAGACCAAGAGACCCAGTACTTC.

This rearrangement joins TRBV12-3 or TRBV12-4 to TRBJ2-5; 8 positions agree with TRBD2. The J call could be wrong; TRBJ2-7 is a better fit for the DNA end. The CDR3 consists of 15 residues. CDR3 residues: CASLRAGGASYEQYF. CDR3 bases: TGTGCCAGCCTTAGGGCGGGGGGCGCGTCGTACGAGCAGTACTTC.

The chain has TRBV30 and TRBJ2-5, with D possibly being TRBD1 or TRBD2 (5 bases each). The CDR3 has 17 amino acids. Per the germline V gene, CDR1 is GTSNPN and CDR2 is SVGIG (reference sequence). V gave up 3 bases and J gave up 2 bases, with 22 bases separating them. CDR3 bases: TGTGCCTGGAGGAGGGACGTATTCCGGGGTCAGCAAGAGACCCAGTACTTC. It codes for CAWRRDVFRGQQETQYF.

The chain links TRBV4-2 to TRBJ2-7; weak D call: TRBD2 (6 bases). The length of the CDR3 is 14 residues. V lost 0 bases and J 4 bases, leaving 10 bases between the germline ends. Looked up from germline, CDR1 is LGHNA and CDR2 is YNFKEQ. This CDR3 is CASSQEPSVYEQYF. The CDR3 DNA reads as TGTGCCAGCAGCCAAGAACCTAGCGTATACGAGCAGTACTTC.

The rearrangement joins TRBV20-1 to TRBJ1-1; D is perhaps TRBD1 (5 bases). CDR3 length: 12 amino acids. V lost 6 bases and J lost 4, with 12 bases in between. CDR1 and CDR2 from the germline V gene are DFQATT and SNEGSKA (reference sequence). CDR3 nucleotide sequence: TGCAGTGCGCAACGGGGGAGCACTGAAGCTTTCTTT. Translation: CSAQRGSTEAFF.

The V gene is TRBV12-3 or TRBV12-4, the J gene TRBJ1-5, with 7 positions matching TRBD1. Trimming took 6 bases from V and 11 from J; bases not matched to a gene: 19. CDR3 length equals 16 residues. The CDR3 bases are TGTGCCAGCAGCCAGGACAGGAGGGCAGGCCTAAAGGCCCAGCATTTT. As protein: CASSQDRRAGLKAQHF.

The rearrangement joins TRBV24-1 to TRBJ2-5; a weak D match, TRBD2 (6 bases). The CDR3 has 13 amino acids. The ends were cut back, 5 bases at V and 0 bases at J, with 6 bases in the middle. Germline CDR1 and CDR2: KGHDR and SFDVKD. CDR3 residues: CATSGDYQETQYF. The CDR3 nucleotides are TGTGCCACCAGTGGGGACTACCAAGAGACCCAGTACTTC.